This record concerns one TCR beta chain sequence. Its antigen is undetermined. The assay was immunoSEQ multiplex PCR, and TCRdb's table has in-frame clones only and misses some. The top ten hold more than 0.75% of the sample, which has approximately 190,000 clones, approximately 90% seen once. V was cut by 1 base and J by 6 bases, with 12 bases left in between. This CDR3 is 14 amino acids long. Per the germline V gene, CDR1 is SGHVS and CDR2 is FQNEAQ. This entry belongs to a study of T cell responses to AZD1222 COVID-19 vaccine. Overall study findings and caveats: Following two doses of AZD1222, Spike-specific TCR breadth and depth rose. AZD1222 recipients seropositive at baseline numbered only 5 or 6.

The chain is built from TRBV7-8 and TRBJ1-1; D may be TRBD1 (6 bases). This TCR derives from an adult in good health. The sample was peripheral blood, taken on day 0 of AZD1222 vaccination. CDR3 in amino acids: CASSLVPEGAEAFF. DNA of the CDR3: TGTGCCAGCAGCTTAGTACCCGAGGGGGCTGAAGCTTTCTTT.